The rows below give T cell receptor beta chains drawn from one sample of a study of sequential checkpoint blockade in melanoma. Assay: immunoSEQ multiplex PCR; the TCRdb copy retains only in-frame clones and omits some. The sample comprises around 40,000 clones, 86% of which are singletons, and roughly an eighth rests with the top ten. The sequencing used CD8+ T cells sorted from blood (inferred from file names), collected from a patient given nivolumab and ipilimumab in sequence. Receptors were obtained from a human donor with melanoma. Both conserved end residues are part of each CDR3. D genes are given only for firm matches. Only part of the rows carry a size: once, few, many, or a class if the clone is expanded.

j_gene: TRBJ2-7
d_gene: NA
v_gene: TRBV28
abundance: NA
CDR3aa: CASSLNYEQYF
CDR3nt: TGTGCCAGCAGTTTAAACTACGAGCAGTACTTC

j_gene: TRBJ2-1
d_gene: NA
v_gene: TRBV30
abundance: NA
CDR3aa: CAWSGPGLYNEQFF
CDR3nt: TGTGCCTGGAGCGGCCCGGGACTTTACAATGAGCAGTTCTTC

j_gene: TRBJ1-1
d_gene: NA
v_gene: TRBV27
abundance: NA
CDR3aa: CASSLLGGRFTEAFF
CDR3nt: TGTGCCAGCAGTTTGCTCGGGGGGCGATTCACTGAAGCTTTCTTT

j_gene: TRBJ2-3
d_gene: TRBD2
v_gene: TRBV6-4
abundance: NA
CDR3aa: CASSTSGGTDTQYF
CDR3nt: TGTGCCAGCAGTACTAGCGGGGGCACAGATACGCAGTATTTT

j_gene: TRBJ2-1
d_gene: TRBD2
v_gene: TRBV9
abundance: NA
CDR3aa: CASSVPGLGNEQFF
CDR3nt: TGTGCCAGCAGCGTCCCGGGACTAGGTAATGAGCAGTTCTTC

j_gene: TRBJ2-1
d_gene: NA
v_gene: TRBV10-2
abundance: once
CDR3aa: CASSAPGSTDEQFF
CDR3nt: TGCGCCAGCAGCGCACCAGGGTCTACGGATGAGCAGTTCTTC

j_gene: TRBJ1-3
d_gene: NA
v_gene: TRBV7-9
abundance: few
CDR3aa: CASSLGWSSSGNTIYF
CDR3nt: TGTGCCAGCAGCTTAGGGTGGAGCAGCTCTGGAAACACCATATATTTT

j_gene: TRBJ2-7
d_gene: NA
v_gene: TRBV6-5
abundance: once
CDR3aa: CASSPGGAAEQYF
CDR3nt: TGTGCCAGCAGCCCTGGGGGGGCGGCCGAGCAGTACTTC

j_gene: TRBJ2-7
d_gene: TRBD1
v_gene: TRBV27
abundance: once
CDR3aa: CASTWGTGAYEQYF
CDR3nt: TGTGCCAGCACCTGGGGGACAGGGGCCTACGAGCAGTACTTC

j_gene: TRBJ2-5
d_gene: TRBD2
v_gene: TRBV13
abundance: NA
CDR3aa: CASSSSGEETQYF
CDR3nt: TGTGCCAGCAGTTCCAGCGGGGAAGAGACCCAGTACTTC

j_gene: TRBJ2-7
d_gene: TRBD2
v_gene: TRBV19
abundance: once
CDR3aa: CASSGDSYEQYF
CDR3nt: TGTGCCAGCAGCGGGGACTCCTACGAGCAGTACTTC

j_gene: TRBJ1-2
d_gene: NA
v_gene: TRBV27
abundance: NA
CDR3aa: CASSVGGNYGYTF
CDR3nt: TGTGCCAGCAGTGTTGGCGGTAACTATGGCTACACCTTC

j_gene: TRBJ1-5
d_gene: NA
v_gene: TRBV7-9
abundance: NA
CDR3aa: CASSLSPSNQPQHF
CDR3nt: TGTGCCAGCAGCTTAAGCCCTAGCAATCAGCCCCAGCATTTT

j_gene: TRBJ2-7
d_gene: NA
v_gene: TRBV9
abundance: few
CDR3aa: CASSVAGSTYEQYF
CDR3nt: TGTGCCAGCAGCGTAGCGGGGAGCACCTACGAGCAGTACTTC

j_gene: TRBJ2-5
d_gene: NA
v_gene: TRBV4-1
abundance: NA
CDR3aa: CASARGETQYF
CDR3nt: TGCGCCAGCGCCCGGGGTGAGACCCAGTACTTC

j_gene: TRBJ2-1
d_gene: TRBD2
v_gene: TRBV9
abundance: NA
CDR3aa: CASSVAAGGPYNEQFF
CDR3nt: TGTGCCAGCAGCGTAGCAGCGGGAGGCCCCTACAATGAGCAGTTCTTC

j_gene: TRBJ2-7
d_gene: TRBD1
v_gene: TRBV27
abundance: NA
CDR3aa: CATRQGVGYEQYF
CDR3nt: TGTGCCACCCGACAGGGGGTTGGGTACGAGCAGTACTTC

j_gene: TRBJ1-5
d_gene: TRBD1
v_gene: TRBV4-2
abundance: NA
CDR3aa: CASSLGQDKSNQPQHF
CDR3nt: TGTGCCAGCAGCCTTGGACAGGACAAGAGCAATCAGCCCCAGCATTTT

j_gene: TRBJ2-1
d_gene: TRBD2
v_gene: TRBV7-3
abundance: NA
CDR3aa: CASSLGLASYNEQFF
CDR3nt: TGTGCCAGCAGCCTGGGACTAGCCTCCTACAATGAGCAGTTCTTC

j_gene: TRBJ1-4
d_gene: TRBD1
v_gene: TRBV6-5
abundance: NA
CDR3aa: CASSQGQGGEKLFF
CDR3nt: TGTGCCAGCAGTCAGGGACAGGGGGGAGAAAAACTGTTTTTT

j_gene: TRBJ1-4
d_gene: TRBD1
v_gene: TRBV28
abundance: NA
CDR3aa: CASSNTGGGEKLFF
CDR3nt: TGTGCCAGCAGTAATACAGGGGGCGGCGAAAAACTGTTTTTT

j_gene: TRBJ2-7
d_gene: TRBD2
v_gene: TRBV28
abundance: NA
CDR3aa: CASSRSGSSYEQYF
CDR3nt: TGTGCCAGCAGTCGTAGCGGGAGCTCCTACGAGCAGTACTTC

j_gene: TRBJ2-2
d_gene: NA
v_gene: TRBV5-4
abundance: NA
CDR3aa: CASEGGTGELFF
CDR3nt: TGTGCCAGCGAAGGGGGAACCGGGGAGCTGTTTTTT

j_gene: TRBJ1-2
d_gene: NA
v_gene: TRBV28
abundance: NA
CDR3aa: CASSLWSSTDGYTF
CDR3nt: TGTGCCAGCAGTTTATGGAGCTCGACAGATGGCTACACCTTC

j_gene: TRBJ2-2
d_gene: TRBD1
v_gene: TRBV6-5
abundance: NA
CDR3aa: CASSAAAGGTGELFF
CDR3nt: TGTGCCAGCAGCGCCGCGGCAGGGGGCACCGGGGAGCTGTTTTTT

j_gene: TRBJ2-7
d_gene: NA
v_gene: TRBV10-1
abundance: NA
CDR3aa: CASSPGASYEQYF
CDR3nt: TGCGCCAGCAGTCCAGGGGCCTCGTACGAGCAGTACTTC

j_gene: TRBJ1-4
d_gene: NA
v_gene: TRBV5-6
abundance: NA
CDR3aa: CASSLPVEGGKLFF
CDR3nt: TGTGCCAGCAGCTTGCCCGTCGAGGGCGGAAAACTGTTTTTT

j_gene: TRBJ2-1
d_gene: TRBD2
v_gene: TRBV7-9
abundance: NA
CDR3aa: CASSDLTGREAFNEQFF
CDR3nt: TGTGCCAGCAGCGACCTCACAGGGCGGGAGGCATTCAATGAGCAGTTCTTC

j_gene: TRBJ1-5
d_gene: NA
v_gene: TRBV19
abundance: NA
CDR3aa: CASSMGQGPHNQPQHF
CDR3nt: TGTGCCAGTAGTATGGGGCAGGGTCCACACAATCAGCCCCAGCATTTT

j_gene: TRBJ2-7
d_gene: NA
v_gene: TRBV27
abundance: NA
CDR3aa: CASSSSYEQYF
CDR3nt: TGTGCCAGTTCTAGTTCCTACGAGCAGTACTTC

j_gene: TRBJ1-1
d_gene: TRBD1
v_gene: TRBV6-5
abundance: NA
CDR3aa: CASSYRGQGIYTEAFF
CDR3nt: TGTGCCAGCAGTTACCGAGGACAGGGGATATACACTGAAGCTTTCTTT

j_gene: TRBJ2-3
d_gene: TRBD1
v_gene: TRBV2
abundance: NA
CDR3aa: CASLEVGTGIADTQYF
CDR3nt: TGTGCCAGCCTCGAGGTGGGGACAGGGATCGCAGATACGCAGTATTTT

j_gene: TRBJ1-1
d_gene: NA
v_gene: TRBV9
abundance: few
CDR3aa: CASSATGFLGVTEAFF
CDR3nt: TGTGCCAGCAGCGCTACAGGGTTTCTTGGGGTCACTGAAGCTTTCTTT

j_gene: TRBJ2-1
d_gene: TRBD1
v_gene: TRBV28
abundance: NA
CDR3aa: CASRTGAGEQFF
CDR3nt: TGTGCCAGCAGGACAGGGGCAGGGGAGCAGTTCTTC

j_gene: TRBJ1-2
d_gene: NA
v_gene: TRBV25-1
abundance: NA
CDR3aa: CASSVIQGANYGYTF
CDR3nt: TGTGCCAGCAGTGTTATACAGGGAGCTAACTATGGCTACACCTTC

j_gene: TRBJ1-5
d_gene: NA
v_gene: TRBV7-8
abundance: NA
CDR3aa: CASSSQPGYSNQPQHF
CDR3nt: TGTGCCAGCAGCTCCCAGCCAGGTTATAGCAATCAGCCCCAGCATTTT

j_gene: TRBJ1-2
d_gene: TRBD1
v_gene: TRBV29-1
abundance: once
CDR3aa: CSVDEGAKGYTF
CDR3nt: TGCAGCGTTGATGAGGGGGCGAAAGGCTACACCTTC

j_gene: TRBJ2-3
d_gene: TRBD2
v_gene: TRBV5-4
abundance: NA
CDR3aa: CASSAGLARTDTQYF
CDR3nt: TGTGCCAGCAGCGCCGGACTAGCGAGGACAGATACGCAGTATTTT

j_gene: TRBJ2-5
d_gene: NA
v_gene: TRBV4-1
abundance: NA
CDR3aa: CASSQEASARETQYF
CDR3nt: TGCGCCAGCAGCCAAGAGGCTAGCGCCCGGGAGACCCAGTACTTC

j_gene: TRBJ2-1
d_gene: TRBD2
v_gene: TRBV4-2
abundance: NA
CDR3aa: CASSQVTSGMSNEQFF
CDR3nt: TGTGCCAGCAGCCAAGTTACTAGCGGGATGAGTAATGAGCAGTTCTTC

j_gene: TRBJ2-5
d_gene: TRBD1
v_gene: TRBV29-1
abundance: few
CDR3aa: CSVIGQGGETQYF
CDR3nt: TGCAGCGTCATCGGACAGGGGGGTGAGACCCAGTACTTC

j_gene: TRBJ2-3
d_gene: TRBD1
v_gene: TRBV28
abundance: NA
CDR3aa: CASSFRDRGTDTQYF
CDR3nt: TGTGCCAGCAGTTTTCGGGACAGGGGTACAGATACGCAGTATTTT

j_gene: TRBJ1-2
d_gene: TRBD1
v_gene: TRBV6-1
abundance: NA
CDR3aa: CASSDIGTGFGYTF
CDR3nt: TGTGCCAGCAGTGATATTGGGACAGGGTTTGGCTACACCTTC

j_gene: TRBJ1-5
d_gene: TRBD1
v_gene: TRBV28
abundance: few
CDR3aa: CASSLEGAYSNQPQHF
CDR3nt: TGTGCCAGCAGTTTAGAGGGGGCATATAGCAATCAGCCCCAGCATTTT

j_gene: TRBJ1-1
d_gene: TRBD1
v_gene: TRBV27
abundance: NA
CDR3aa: CASSLSSTGIEAFF
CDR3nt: TGTGCCAGCAGTTTATCCTCGACAGGGATTGAAGCTTTCTTT

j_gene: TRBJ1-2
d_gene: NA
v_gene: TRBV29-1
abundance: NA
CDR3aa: CSERDTDYGYTF
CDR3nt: TGCAGCGAACGGGACACCGACTATGGCTACACCTTC

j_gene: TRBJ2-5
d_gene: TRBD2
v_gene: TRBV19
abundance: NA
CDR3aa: CASSIGLLAGFETQYF
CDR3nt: TGTGCCAGTAGTATAGGACTCCTAGCGGGCTTCGAGACCCAGTACTTC

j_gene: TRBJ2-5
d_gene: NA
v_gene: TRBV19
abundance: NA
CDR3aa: CASSIGTRGQETQYF
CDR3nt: TGTGCCAGTAGTATAGGGACCCGAGGGCAAGAGACCCAGTACTTC